Below are 17 T cell receptor beta chains sequenced from a single sample in a study of blood T cell repertoires in COVID-19. The assay was immunoSEQ multiplex PCR, and TCRdb's table has in-frame clones only and misses some. The sample records approximately 150,000 clones, more than 65% being singletons. What was sequenced was peripheral blood. Source of these receptors: a man in his 70s with active or convalescent COVID-19.

The chain couples TRBV19 to TRBJ1-5; 9 nucleotides agree with TRBD1. V shed 4 bases, J shed 1 base, and the junction held 8 bases outside the gene matches. Germline V CDR1 and CDR2: LNHDA, SQIVND (reference sequence). The CDR3 loop spans 17 amino acids. The CDR3 protein is CASSTTGGVGSNQPQHF. CDR3 bases: TGTGCCAGTAGTACGACAGGGGGTGTGGGCAGCAATCAGCCCCAGCATTTT. The complete variable domain, with remaining parts taken from reference TRBV19 and TRBJ1-5, reads DGGITQSPKYLFRKEGQNVTLSCEQNLNHDAMYWYRQDPGQGLRLIYYSQIVNDFQKGDIAEGYSVSREKKESFPLTVTSAQKNPTAFYLCASSTTGGVGSNQPQHFGDGTRLSIL.

This clone showed up just a few times. The chain employs TRBV7-8 and TRBJ2-1, with 14 bases matching TRBD2. Germline trimming cut 1 base from V and 0 bases from J; bases unmatched to any gene: 5. The CDR3 is 19 residues long. Germline CDR1 and CDR2: SGHVS and FQNEAQ. Here the CDR3 reads CASSLGLAGGPSSYNEQFF. Written as DNA, the CDR3 is TGTGCCAGCAGCTTAGGACTAGCGGGAGGGCCGAGCTCCTACAATGAGCAGTTCTTC.

CDR3 in amino acids: CASSVEGQGYSDTQYF. In DNA, the CDR3 is TGTGCCAGCAGCGTAGAGGGACAGGGATATTCAGATACGCAGTATTTT. The chain links TRBV9 to TRBJ2-3; 9 positions match TRBD1. The V gene end was trimmed by 0 bases and the J gene end by 4 bases; junction bases not matched to a gene: 6. The CDR3 extends over 16 amino acids. Germline CDR1 is SGDLS and CDR2 is YYNGEE.

This clone was observed once. This chain joins TRBV27 and TRBJ1-6, with no clear D. The CDR3 is made up of 13 amino acids. Trimming pared 8 bases from V and 10 bases from J, leaving 15 bases between. CDR1 and CDR2 from the germline V gene are MNHEY and SMNVEV (reference sequence). CDR3 residues: CASAPRSKSPLHF. The CDR3 nucleotides are TGTGCCAGCGCGCCCCGTTCTAAGTCACCCCTCCACTTT.

A note on this clone: Other DNA sequences from this sample encode an identical CDR3 as well. The chain recombines TRBV18 with TRBJ1-4, with 9 positions matching TRBD1. The V segment lost 3 bases and the J segment 4 bases; nucleotides outside the gene matches: 3. The CDR3 has 15 amino acids. Germline V gene sequence: CDR1 KGHSH, CDR2 LQKENI. Here the CDR3 reads CASSPPGQGNEKLFF. The CDR3 DNA reads as TGTGCCAGCTCACCGCCGGGACAGGGTAATGAAAAACTGTTTTTT.

The chain has TRBV7-2 and TRBJ1-6; D ambiguous. This CDR3 is 15 amino acids long. Trimming took 5 bases from V and 7 from J, leaving 15 bases between them. Germline CDR1 SGHTA, CDR2 FQGNSA. The chain's CDR3 is CASSMREAGNSPLHF. For the CDR3, the DNA is TGTGCCAGCAGCATGAGGGAGGCCGGCAATTCACCCCTCCACTTT.

This chain connects TRBV4-3 to TRBJ2-6; D perhaps matches TRBD1 (6 bases). Trimming removed 3 bases from V and 4 bases from J, with 10 bases in between. The CDR3 loop spans 15 amino acids. Germline CDR1 reads LGHNA; CDR2 reads YSLEER. DNA for the CDR3: TGCGCCAGCAGCCAGTACAGGGCGGGGGCCAACGTCCTGACTTTC. Encoded protein: CASSQYRAGANVLTF.

The chain employs TRBV11-3 and TRBJ2-2; 7 bases match TRBD1. In germline, CDR1 is SGHNT, CDR2 YENEEA. The CDR3 contains 15 residues. The V segment lost 5 bases and the J segment 5 bases; nucleotides outside the gene matches: 8. The CDR3 bases are TGTGCCAGCAGCACGTCGACAGGGAAGACCGGGGAGCTGTTTTTT. Amino acids: CASSTSTGKTGELFF. The full variable domain, in which reference TRBV11-3 and TRBJ2-2 provide the parts outside the CDR3, is EAGVVQSPRYKIIEKKQPVAFWCNPISGHNTLYWYLQNLGQGPELLIRYENEEAVDDSQLPKDRFSAERLKGVDSTLKIQPAELGDSAVYLCASSTSTGKTGELFFGEGSRLTVL.

The chain uses TRBV18 and TRBJ2-1; possibly TRBD1 for D (6 bases). Trimming left V 4 bases short and J 9 bases short, with 16 bases between. Per the germline V gene, CDR1 is KGHSH and CDR2 is LQKENI. The CDR3 covers 14 residues. CDR3 protein: CASSLQTGLSEQFF. CDR3 nucleotides: TGTGCCAGCTCACTGCAGACAGGTCTCTCTGAGCAGTTCTTC.

The chain uses TRBV28 and TRBJ1-2; D remains ambiguous. Germline CDR1 and CDR2: MDHEN and SYDVKM. V was pared by 3 bases and J by 6 bases, with 14 bases between. This CDR3 has 14 residues. DNA of the CDR3: TGTGCCAGCAGTTTTGGTGGAACAGTCCATGGCTACACCTTC. Protein product: CASSFGGTVHGYTF.

The V gene is TRBV6-2 or TRBV6-3, the J gene TRBJ2-3; possible D gene TRBD1, 6 bases. The V gene lost 2 bases and the J gene lost 3 bases, with 12 bases spanning the gap. Germline CDR1 and CDR2: MNHEY and SVGEGT. The CDR3 is 15 amino acids. The CDR3 region is CASSYVGARTDTQYF. CDR3 coding DNA: TGTGCCAGCAGTTACGTGGGGGCGCGGACAGATACGCAGTATTTT.

This clone is a singleton in its sample. The chain has TRBV7-2 and TRBJ2-5; D is unclear. This CDR3 spans 11 amino acids. Per the germline V gene, CDR1 is SGHTA and CDR2 is FQGNSA. With 4 bases removed from V and 3 bases from J, the gap between germline ends came to 3 bases. CDR3 protein: CASSYKETQYF. In DNA, the CDR3 is TGTGCCAGCAGCTACAAAGAGACCCAGTACTTC.

The CDR3 here is CASTIRQGWNEQFF. CDR3 in DNA: TGTGCCAGCACCATTCGACAGGGATGGAATGAGCAGTTCTTC. The chain carries TRBV27 and TRBJ2-1, with 7 bases aligning to TRBD1. The CDR3 is 14 residues long. Per germline, CDR1 MNHEY and CDR2 SMNVEV (reference sequence). V gave up 7 bases and J gave up 7 bases; unmatched junction bases: 10.

The chain recombines TRBV6-5 with TRBJ1-5; D perhaps matches TRBD1 (6 bases). Germline lookup yields CDR1 MNHEY and CDR2 SVGAGI. The CDR3 length is 14 residues. Between the trimmed V and J ends, which lost 7 bases and 7 bases, there was a span of 17 bases. This CDR3 is CASTPTGAWQPQHF. The CDR3 coding sequence is TGTGCCAGCACCCCGACAGGAGCTTGGCAGCCCCAGCATTTT.

V is TRBV5-4 and J is TRBJ2-3, with TRBD2 matching 8 bases. Unmatched junction bases numbered 3, after V lost 1 base and J lost 5 bases. Germline assignment: CDR1 SGHNT and CDR2 YYREEE (reference sequence). The CDR3 is 14 residues long. The CDR3 DNA reads TGTGCCAGCAGCTTGAAACGGGGGGGAGATACGCAGTATTTT. As protein: CASSLKRGGDTQYF.

The V call is TRBV19, the J call TRBJ2-7, with D tentatively TRBD2 (6 bases). The CDR3 is made up of 13 amino acids. The germline V gene has CDR1 LNHDA and CDR2 SQIVND (reference sequence). V was trimmed by 4 bases and J by 6 bases, leaving 13 bases between them. CDR3 coding DNA: TGTGCCAGTAGTAAGACGACTAGAGTCGAGCAGTACTTC. It encodes CASSKTTRVEQYF.

This clone was seen once. The J gene is TRBJ1-2, the V gene TRBV28, with 8 bases identical to TRBD1. With V trimmed by 6 bases and J by 7 bases, 7 bases remained unmatched. Germline CDR1 is MDHEN and CDR2 is SYDVKM. The CDR3 is 13 residues long. The chain's CDR3 is CASRGQGAFGYTF. CDR3 in DNA: TGTGCCAGCAGAGGCCAGGGGGCTTTTGGCTACACCTTC.